What follows describes a single TCR beta chain. The immunoSEQ assay was v3. Clones were read by immunoSEQ multiplex PCR, and TCRdb kept only the in-frame ones, dropping some. The repertoire includes about 52,000 clones, 65% to 80% of them detected once, and under 5.5% sits in the top ten. The sample's time point: pre-treatment sample, taken before nivolumab and TIL therapy. Stage 4 NSCLC adults joined between October 2017 and 2020. This sample is part of a study of TIL therapy for anti-PD-1-resistant metastatic lung cancer. V lost 3 bases to trimming and J lost 2 bases, with 14 bases between them. The CDR3 runs to 15 residues. Germline CDR1 reads MGHRA; CDR2 reads YSYEKL.

V and J are TRBV4-1 and TRBJ2-7; D possibly corresponds to TRBD1 (5 bases). Sequences were derived from blood, sampled at baseline. The origin of this receptor is a woman aged 25 to 80 with non-small cell lung cancer. The CDR3 nucleotides are TGCGCCAGCAGCCAGGGGTCAGGGCCAGCCTACGAGCAGTACTTC. Its protein is CASSQGSGPAYEQYF.